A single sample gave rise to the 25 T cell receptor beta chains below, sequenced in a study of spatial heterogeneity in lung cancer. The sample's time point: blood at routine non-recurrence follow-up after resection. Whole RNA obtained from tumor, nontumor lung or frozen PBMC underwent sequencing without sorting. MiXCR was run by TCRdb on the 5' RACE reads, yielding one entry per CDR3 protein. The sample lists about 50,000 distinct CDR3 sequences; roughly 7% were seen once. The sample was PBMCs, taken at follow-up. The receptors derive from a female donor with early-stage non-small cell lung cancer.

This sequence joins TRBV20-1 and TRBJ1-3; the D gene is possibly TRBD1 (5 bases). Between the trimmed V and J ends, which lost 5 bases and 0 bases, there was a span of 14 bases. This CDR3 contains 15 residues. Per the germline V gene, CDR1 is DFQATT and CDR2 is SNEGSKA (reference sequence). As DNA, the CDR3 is TGCAGTGCTCGTGGGACTCACACCTCTGGAAACACCATATATTTT. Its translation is CSARGTHTSGNTIYF.

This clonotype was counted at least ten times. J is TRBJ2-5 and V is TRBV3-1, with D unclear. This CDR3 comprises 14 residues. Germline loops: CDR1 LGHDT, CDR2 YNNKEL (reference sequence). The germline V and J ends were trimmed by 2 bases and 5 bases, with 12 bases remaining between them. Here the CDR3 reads CASSQWVRRETQYF. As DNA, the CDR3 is TGTGCCAGCAGCCAATGGGTCCGTCGGGAGACCCAGTACTTC.

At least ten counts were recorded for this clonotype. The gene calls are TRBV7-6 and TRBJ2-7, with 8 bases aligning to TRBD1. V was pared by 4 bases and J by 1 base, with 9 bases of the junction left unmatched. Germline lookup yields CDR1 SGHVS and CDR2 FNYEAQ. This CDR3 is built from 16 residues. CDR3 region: CASSSEGGTGSYEQYF. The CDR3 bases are TGTGCCAGCAGCTCCGAAGGGGGGACAGGTTCCTACGAGCAGTACTTC.

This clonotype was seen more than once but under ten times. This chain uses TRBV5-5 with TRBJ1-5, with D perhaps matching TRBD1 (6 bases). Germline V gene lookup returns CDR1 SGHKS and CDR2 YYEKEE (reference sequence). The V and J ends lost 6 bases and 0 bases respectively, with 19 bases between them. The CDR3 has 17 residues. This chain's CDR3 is CASNSRWEQGSNQPQHF. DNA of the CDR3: TGTGCCAGCAACTCCCGCTGGGAACAGGGTAGCAATCAGCCCCAGCATTTT.

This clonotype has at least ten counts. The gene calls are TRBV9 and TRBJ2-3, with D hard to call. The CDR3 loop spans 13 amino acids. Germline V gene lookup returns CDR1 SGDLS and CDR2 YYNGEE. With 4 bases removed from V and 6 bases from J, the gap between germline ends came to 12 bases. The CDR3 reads CASSPVSQDTQYF. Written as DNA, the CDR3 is TGTGCCAGCAGCCCCGTGAGCCAGGATACGCAGTATTTT.

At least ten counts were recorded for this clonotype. DNA for the CDR3: TGTGCCAGCAGCTCCCGGGACGGGGTCACAGATACGCAGTATTTT. Amino acid sequence: CASSSRDGVTDTQYF. The chain carries TRBV7-9 and TRBJ2-3; perhaps D is TRBD1 or TRBD2 (5 bases each). Between the trimmed V and J ends, which lost 4 bases and 2 bases, there was a span of 13 bases. CDR3 size: 15 residues. Germline loops: CDR1 SEHNR, CDR2 FQNEAQ (reference sequence).

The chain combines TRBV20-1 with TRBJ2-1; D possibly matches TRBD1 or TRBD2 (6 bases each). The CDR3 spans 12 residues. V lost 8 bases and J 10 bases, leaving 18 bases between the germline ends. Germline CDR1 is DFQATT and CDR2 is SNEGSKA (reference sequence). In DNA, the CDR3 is TGCAGTTCGTATGGGGGGCCCGCCGAGCAGTTCTTC. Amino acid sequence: CSSYGGPAEQFF.

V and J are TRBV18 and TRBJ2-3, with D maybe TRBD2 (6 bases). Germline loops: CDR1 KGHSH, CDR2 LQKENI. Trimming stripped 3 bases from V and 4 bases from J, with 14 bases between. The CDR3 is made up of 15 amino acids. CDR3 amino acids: CASSPKLATSDTQYF. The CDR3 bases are TGTGCCAGCTCACCCAAACTAGCTACCTCAGATACGCAGTATTTT.

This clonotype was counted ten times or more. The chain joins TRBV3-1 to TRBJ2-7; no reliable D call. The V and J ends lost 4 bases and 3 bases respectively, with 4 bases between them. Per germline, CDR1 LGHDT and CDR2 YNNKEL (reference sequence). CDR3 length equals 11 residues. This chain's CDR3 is CASSRSYEQYF. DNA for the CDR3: TGTGCCAGCAGCCGGAGCTACGAGCAGTACTTC.

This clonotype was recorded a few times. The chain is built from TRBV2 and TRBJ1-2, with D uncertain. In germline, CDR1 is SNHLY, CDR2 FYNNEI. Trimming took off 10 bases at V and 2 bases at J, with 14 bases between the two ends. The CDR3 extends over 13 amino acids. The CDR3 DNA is TGTGCCACCGGGCGGAAGGAAAACTATGGCTACACCTTC. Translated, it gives CATGRKENYGYTF.

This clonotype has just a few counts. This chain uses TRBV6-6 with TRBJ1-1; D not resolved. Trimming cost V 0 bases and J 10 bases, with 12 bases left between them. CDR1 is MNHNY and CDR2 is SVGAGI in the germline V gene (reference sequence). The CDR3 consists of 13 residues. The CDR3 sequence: CASSYSIPARAFF. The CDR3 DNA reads TGTGCCAGCAGTTACTCGATCCCAGCTCGAGCTTTCTTT.

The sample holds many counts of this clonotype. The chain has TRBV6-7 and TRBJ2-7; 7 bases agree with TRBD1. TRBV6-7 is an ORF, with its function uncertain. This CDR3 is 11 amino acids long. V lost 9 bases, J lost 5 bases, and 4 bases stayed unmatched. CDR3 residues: CARTGSHEQYF. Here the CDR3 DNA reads TGTGCCAGGACAGGGTCCCACGAGCAGTACTTC.

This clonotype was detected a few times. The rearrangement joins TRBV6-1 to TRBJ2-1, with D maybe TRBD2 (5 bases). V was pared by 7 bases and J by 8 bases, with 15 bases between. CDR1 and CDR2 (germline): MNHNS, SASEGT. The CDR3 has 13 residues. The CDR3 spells CASTPQLEDEQFF. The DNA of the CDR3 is TGTGCCAGCACCCCCCAATTGGAGGATGAGCAGTTCTTC.

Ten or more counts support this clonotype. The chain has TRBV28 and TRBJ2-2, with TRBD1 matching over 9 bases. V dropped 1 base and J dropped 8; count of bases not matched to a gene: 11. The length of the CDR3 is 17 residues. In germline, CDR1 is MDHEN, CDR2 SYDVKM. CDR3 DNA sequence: TGTGCCAGCAGTTTATCCGGGACAGGGCGTTCGAGGGGGGAGCTGTTTTTT. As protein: CASSLSGTGRSRGELFF.

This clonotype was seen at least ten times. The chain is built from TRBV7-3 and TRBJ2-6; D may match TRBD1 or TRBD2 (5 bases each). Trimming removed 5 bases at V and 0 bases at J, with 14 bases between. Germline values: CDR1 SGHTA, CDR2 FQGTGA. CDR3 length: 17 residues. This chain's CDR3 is CASSPRGVDSGANVLTF. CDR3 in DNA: TGTGCCAGCAGCCCACGAGGGGTCGACTCTGGGGCCAACGTCCTGACTTTC.

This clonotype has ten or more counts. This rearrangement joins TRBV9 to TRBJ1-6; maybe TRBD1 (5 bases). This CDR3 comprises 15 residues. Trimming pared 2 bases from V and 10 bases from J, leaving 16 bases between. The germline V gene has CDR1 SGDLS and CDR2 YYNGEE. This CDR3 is CASSVTGRRASPLHF. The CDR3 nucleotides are TGTGCCAGCAGCGTTACAGGCAGGAGGGCGTCACCCCTCCACTTT. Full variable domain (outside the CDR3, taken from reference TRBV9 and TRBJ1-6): DSGVTQTPKHLITATGQRVTLRCSPRSGDLSVYWYQQSLDQGLQFLIQYYNGEERAKGNILERFSAQQFPDLHSELNLSSLELGDSALYFCASSVTGRRASPLHFGNGTRLTVT.

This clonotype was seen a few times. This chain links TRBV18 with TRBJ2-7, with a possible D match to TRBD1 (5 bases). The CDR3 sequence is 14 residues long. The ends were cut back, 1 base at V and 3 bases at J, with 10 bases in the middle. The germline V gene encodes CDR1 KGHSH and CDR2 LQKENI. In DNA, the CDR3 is TGTGCCAGCTCACCACGCCCCCAGGGCTACGAGCAGTACTTC. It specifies CASSPRPQGYEQYF.

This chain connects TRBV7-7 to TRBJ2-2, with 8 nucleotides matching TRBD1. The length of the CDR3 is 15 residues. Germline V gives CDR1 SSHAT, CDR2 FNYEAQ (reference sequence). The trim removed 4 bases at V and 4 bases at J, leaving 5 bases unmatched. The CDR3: CASSSLTGVTGELFF. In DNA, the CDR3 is TGTGCCAGCAGCTCCCTGACAGGGGTCACCGGGGAGCTGTTTTTT.

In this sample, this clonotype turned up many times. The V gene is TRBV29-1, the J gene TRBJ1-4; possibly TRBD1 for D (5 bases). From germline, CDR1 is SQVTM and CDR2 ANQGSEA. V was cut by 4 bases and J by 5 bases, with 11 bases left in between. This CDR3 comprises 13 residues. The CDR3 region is CSVVRGTNEKLFF. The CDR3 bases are TGCAGCGTTGTTCGGGGCACAAATGAAAAACTGTTTTTT.

CDR3 DNA sequence: TGTGCCAGCCAATCGGGACAGATTTATTGGGAGCAGTACTTC. Protein sequence: CASQSGQIYWEQYF. The chain joins TRBV12-3 or TRBV12-4 to TRBJ2-7, with TRBD1 matching over 7 bases. V lost 8 bases and J lost 7; bases outside the gene matches: 14. The CDR3 has 14 amino acids.

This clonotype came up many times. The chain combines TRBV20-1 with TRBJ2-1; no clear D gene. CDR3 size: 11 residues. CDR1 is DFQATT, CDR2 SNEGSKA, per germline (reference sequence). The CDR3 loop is CRDTRYNEQFF. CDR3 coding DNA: TGCAGAGACACCCGTTACAATGAGCAGTTCTTC.

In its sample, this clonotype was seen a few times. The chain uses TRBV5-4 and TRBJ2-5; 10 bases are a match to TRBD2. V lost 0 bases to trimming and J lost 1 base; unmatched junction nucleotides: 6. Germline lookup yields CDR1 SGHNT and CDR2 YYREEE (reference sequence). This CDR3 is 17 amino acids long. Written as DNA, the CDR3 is TGTGCCAGCAGCTTGGCCGAGCAGCGGGGGGGCCAAGAGACCCAGTACTTC. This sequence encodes CASSLAEQRGGQETQYF.

This chain's CDR3 is CASSRWTSVTETQYF. Here the CDR3 DNA reads TGCGCCAGCAGCCGTTGGACTAGCGTGACAGAGACCCAGTACTTC. The J gene is TRBJ2-5, the V gene TRBV5-1; 9 nucleotides line up with TRBD2. The CDR3 sequence is 15 residues long. The germline V gene encodes CDR1 SGHRS and CDR2 YFSETQ. The trim removed 4 bases at V and 4 bases at J, leaving 8 bases unmatched.

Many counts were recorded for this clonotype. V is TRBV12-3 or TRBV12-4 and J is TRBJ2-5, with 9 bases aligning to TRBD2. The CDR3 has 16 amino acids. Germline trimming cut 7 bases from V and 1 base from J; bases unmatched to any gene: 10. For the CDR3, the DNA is TGTGCCAGCACGGTAGCGGGGGTTGGGTTCCAAGAGACCCAGTACTTC. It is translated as CASTVAGVGFQETQYF.

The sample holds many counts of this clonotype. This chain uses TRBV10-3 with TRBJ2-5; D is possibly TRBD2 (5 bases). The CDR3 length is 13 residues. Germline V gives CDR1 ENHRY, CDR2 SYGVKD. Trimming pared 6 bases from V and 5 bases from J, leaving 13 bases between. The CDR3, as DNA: TGTGCCATCAGGACCCCATGGGAGGAGACCCAGTACTTC. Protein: CAIRTPWEETQYF.